This T cell receptor beta chain stems from a study of blood T cell repertoires in COVID-19. CDR3 length equals 13 residues. Germline V gene lookup returns CDR1 SGHRS and CDR2 YFSETQ. Trimming took 4 bases from V and 2 from J, leaving 9 bases between them. Original analysis: Nucleated cell number was recorded as an estimate derived from reference gene primer amplification. Clones were sequenced by immunoSEQ multiplex PCR, and TCRdb holds only the in-frame ones, with some missing. Clone size and the V and J calls come from that table; the DNA yielded D and trimming. The table has around 160,000 clones, about four fifths seen once; the top ten hold more than 3%.

The sample was PBMCs or T cells enriched from blood (not recorded which). The V gene is TRBV5-1, the J gene TRBJ2-5; D gene uncertain. This receptor was obtained from a woman in her sixties who had recovered from COVID-19. In nucleotides, the CDR3 is TGCGCCAGCAGCCCCTACCTACAAGAGACCCAGTACTTC. Translation gives CASSPYLQETQYF.